This T cell receptor beta chain was observed in a study of OX40 agonist ivuxolimab in advanced cancers. Study-wide points: Compared with others, partial responders at 0.1-3.0 mg/kg displayed clonal expansion among the lowest. Clones of CD4+ and CD8+ blood T cells grew by week 6 at doses of 0.1 to 3.0 mg/kg.

Systemic immunosuppression or autoimmune disease history was grounds to exclude patients. Libraries were prepared by immunoSEQ multiplex PCR; TCRdb keeps only in-frame clonotypes and omits some of them. The data show 100,000 or so clones, approximately 80% seen once. About this clone itself: Its antigen remains unknown.

The sample was CD4+ or CD8+ T cells sorted from blood, taken in a trial of the OX40 agonist ivuxolimab. This clonotype was sampled from an adult with an advanced solid tumor such as melanoma, head and neck, liver or kidney cancer.

CDR3 sequence: CASSAGTAQETQYF. The DNA of the CDR3 is TGTGCCAGCAGCGCAGGGACAGCTCAAGAGACCCAGTACTTC. The chain carries TRBV9 and TRBJ2-5, with 7 bases aligning to TRBD1. The CDR3 runs to 14 residues. Germline trimming cut 3 bases from V and 2 bases from J; bases unmatched to any gene: 4. The germline CDR1 and CDR2 sequences are SGDLS and YYNGEE. The full variable domain, rest sourced from reference TRBV9 and TRBJ2-5, is DSGVTQTPKHLITATGQRVTLRCSPRSGDLSVYWYQQSLDQGLQFLIQYYNGEERAKGNILERFSAQQFPDLHSELNLSSLELGDSALYFCASSAGTAQETQYFGPGTRLLVL.